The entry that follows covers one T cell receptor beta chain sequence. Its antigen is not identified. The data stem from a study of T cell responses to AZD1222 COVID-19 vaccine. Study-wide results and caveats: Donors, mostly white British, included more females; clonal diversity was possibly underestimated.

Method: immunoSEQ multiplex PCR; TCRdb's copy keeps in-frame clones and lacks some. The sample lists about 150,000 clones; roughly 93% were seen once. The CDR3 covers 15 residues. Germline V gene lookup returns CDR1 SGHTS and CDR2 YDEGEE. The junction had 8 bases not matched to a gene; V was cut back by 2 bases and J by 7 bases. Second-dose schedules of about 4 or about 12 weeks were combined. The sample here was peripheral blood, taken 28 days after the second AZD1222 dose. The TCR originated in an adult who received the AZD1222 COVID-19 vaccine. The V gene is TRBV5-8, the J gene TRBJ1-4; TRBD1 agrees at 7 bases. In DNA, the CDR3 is TGTGCCAGCAGCTTTAGGGGACAGCGGGGTGAAAAACTGTTTTTT. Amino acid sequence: CASSFRGQRGEKLFF.